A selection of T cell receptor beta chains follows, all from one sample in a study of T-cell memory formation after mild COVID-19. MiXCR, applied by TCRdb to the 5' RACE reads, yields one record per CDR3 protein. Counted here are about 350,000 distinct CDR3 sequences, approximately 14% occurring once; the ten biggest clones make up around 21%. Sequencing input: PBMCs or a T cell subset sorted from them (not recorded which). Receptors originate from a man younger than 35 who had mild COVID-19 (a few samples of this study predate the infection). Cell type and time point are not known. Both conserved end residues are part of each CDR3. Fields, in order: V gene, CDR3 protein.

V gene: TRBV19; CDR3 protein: CASSISIGDMTEAFF
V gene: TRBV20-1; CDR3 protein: CSAGPGHLNQPQHF
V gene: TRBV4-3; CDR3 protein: CASSRIGAGGANTGELFF
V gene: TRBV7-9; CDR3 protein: CASSSGTSGALTVPDTQYF
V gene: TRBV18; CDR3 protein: CASSPWDGNTEAFF
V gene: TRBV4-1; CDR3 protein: CASQSRLAGGNEQFF
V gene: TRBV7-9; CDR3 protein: CASSTLTGGSETDTQYF
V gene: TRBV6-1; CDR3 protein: CASSGGLGVNTQYF
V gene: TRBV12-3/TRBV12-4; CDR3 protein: CASIAGRVTGANVLTF
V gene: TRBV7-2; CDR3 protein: CASSLVSGSFNYGYTF
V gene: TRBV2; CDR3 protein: CARQGGGGHNEQFF
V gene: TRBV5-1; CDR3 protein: CASSLAWRAGETQYF
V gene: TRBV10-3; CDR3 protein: CAISVTGSYEQYF
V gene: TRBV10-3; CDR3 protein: CAISDEGGGINNEQFF
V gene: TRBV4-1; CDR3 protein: CASSQASGGIISYNEQFF
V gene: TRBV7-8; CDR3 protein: CASSSKSVGDTQYF
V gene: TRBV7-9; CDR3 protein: CASSYLTGVAGANVLTF
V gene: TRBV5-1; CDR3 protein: CASSASGNMAFF
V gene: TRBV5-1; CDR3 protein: CASSLWETQYF
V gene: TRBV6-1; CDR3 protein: CASSEAGSVYYYGYTF
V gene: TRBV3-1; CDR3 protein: CASSLLPRRGQGGNETQYF
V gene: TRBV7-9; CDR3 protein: CASSWGLGSETQYF